Following are 27 T cell receptor beta chains from one sample sequenced in a study of cytomegalovirus exposure and HLA in healthy donors. Profiling relied on immunoSEQ multiplex PCR, and the TCRdb table lists in-frame clones only, not all of them. The repertoire holds 89,000 or so clones, with about 94% as singletons. Sequences were obtained from PBMCs. The receptors stem from a woman in her twenties or thirties in good health and CMV-seropositive.

The chain joins TRBV9 to TRBJ2-7; perhaps TRBD2 as D (5 bases). Germline V gene sequence: CDR1 SGDLS, CDR2 YYNGEE. The CDR3 runs 17 residues. With 3 bases removed from V and 1 base from J, the gap between germline ends came to 20 bases. In nucleotides, the CDR3 is TGTGCCAGCAGCGCAAATGGACGCCCGCGGGTTTCCTACGAGCAGTACTTC. Translation gives CASSANGRPRVSYEQYF.

The chain carries TRBV9 and TRBJ2-1, with 14 positions matching TRBD2. The CDR3 spans 20 residues. V gave up 4 bases and J gave up 4 bases; unmatched junction bases: 16. CDR1 is SGDLS and CDR2 is YYNGEE in the germline V gene. The CDR3 protein is CASSRHPSGTSGSVYNEQFF. The CDR3 bases are TGTGCCAGCAGCCGACACCCGAGCGGGACTAGCGGGAGCGTTTACAATGAGCAGTTCTTC.

This clone was seen only once. The V gene is TRBV5-1, the J gene TRBJ2-1, with TRBD2 matching over 11 bases. CDR3 length: 19 amino acids. The J segment lost 3 bases and the V segment lost 4 bases, leaving 15 bases of the junction unmatched. CDR1 is SGHRS, CDR2 YFSETQ, per germline. The CDR3 DNA follows: TGCGCCAGCAGCCCCCGGACTAGCGGGCCCTACCCAAGCTACAATGAGCAGTTCTTC. Protein: CASSPRTSGPYPSYNEQFF.

The CDR3 DNA reads TGTGCCAGCAGTGGGACAAGGAACACTGAAGCTTTCTTT. Its protein product is CASSGTRNTEAFF. The chain has TRBV6-5 and TRBJ1-1; D might be TRBD1 (6 bases). The germline V gene has CDR1 MNHEY and CDR2 SVGAGI. There are 13 residues in the CDR3. V lost 5 bases and J lost 1, with 8 bases in between.

The chain recombines TRBV11-3 with TRBJ1-1; 10 bases map to TRBD1. Looked up from germline, CDR1 is SGHNT and CDR2 is YENEEA. The CDR3 spans 15 residues. V lost 5 bases and J lost 1; bases outside the gene matches: 4. DNA of the CDR3: TGTGCCAGCAGCCCACGGACAGGGGGGAACACTGAAGCTTTCTTT. This sequence encodes CASSPRTGGNTEAFF.

This clone was detected only once. This chain uses TRBV19 with TRBJ2-3; D may be TRBD2 (5 bases). Germline V gene lookup returns CDR1 LNHDA and CDR2 SQIVND (reference sequence). With 3 bases removed from V and 1 base from J, the gap between germline ends came to 14 bases. The length of the CDR3 is 16 residues. CDR3 amino acids: CASSIGRGRGTDTQYF. CDR3 DNA sequence: TGTGCCAGTAGTATCGGACGGGGAAGGGGCACAGATACGCAGTATTTT.

The chain joins TRBV28 to TRBJ1-5, with 8 bases that match TRBD1. Germline V CDR1 and CDR2: MDHEN, SYDVKM. The junction had 3 bases not matched to a gene; V was cut back by 5 bases and J by 3 bases. This CDR3 is built from 14 residues. The chain's CDR3 is CASSLTGANQPQHF. The CDR3 region has the DNA TGTGCCAGCAGTCTGACAGGGGCCAATCAGCCCCAGCATTTT.

This chain connects TRBV6-6 to TRBJ2-3; D not certain. The ends were cut back, 0 bases at V and 2 bases at J, with 6 bases in the middle. This CDR3 has 14 residues. Germline V gene data show CDR1 as MNHNY and CDR2 as SVGAGI (reference sequence). The CDR3 sequence is CASSYSVDTDTQYF. Here the CDR3 DNA reads TGTGCCAGCAGTTACTCGGTAGACACAGATACGCAGTATTTT.

This sequence joins TRBV5-4 and TRBJ2-1; D unresolved. The CDR3 sequence is 14 residues long. Germline values: CDR1 SGHNT, CDR2 YYREEE (reference sequence). V lost 0 bases and J 8 bases, leaving 12 bases between the germline ends. The CDR3 spells CASSLVVPTDEQFF. CDR3 in DNA: TGTGCCAGCAGCTTGGTCGTCCCAACGGATGAGCAGTTCTTC.

V and J are TRBV13 and TRBJ2-7, with 14 positions matching TRBD2. The V gene end was trimmed by 8 bases and the J gene end by 7 bases; junction bases not matched to a gene: 10. Germline lookup yields CDR1 PRHDT and CDR2 FYEKMQ (reference sequence). CDR3 length: 15 amino acids. For the CDR3, the DNA is TGTGCCAGCGGACGCCCGGGACTAGCGGGAGTTGAGCAGTACTTC. Its translation: CASGRPGLAGVEQYF.

The chain has TRBV15 and TRBJ2-1, with D possibly being TRBD1 (5 bases). The CDR3 totals 14 residues. CDR1 and CDR2 (germline): LNHNV, YYDKDF (reference sequence). The V and J ends lost 5 bases and 0 bases respectively, with 8 bases between them. This CDR3 reads CATSPQGSYNEQFF. The CDR3 nucleotides are TGTGCCACCAGCCCTCAGGGCTCCTACAATGAGCAGTTCTTC. The variable domain in full, with the rest retrieved from reference TRBV15 and TRBJ2-1, is DAMVIQNPRYQVTQFGKPVTLSCSQTLNHNVMYWYQQKSSQAPKLLFHYYDKDFNNEADTPDNFQSRRPNTSFCFLDIRSPGLGDTAMYLCATSPQGSYNEQFFGPGTRLTVL.

This clone occurred once. The chain recombines TRBV5-1 with TRBJ2-7; D is possibly TRBD1 (5 bases). CDR3 length: 13 residues. The germline V gene encodes CDR1 SGHRS and CDR2 YFSETQ. The ends were cut back, 4 bases at V and 4 bases at J, with 12 bases in the middle. The CDR3 here is CASSRTRQYEQYF. The CDR3 bases are TGCGCCAGCAGCCGAACCAGACAGTACGAGCAGTACTTC. Using reference TRBV5-1 and TRBJ2-7 for the parts outside the CDR3, the full variable domain is KAGVTQTPRYLIKTRGQQVTLSCSPISGHRSVSWYQQTPGQGLQFLFEYFSETQRNKGNFPGRFSGRQFSNSRSEMNVSTLELGDSALYLCASSRTRQYEQYFGPGTRLTVT.

V usage is TRBV4-3 and J usage is TRBJ1-4; 10 bases are a match to TRBD1. There are 16 residues in the CDR3. Unmatched junction bases numbered 8, after V lost 6 bases and J lost 4 bases. Per germline, CDR1 LGHNA and CDR2 YSLEER. CDR3 sequence reads: CASSKGTGVSNEKLFF. CDR3 sequence (DNA): TGCGCCAGCAGTAAAGGGACAGGGGTTAGTAATGAAAAACTGTTTTTT.

This clone showed up just a few times. This chain links TRBV30 with TRBJ1-1; D is ambiguous. The CDR3 consists of 13 residues. V dropped 0 bases and J dropped 4 bases, with 9 bases sitting between them. Germline V lookup: CDR1 GTSNPN, CDR2 SVGIG (reference sequence). The CDR3 DNA sequence: TGTGCCTGGAGTGTACTCGGTAGCACTGAAGCTTTCTTT. Residues: CAWSVLGSTEAFF.

This clone came up once. This chain links TRBV5-6 with TRBJ2-1, with 8 bases aligning to TRBD2. This CDR3 comprises 15 residues. The V segment lost 2 bases and the J segment 10 bases; nucleotides outside the gene matches: 11. Germline lookup yields CDR1 SGHDT and CDR2 YYEEEE. The DNA of the CDR3 is TGTGCCAGCAGCTTTAATGGGAGGAGCGGGAGCGAGCAGTTCTTC. This codes for CASSFNGRSGSEQFF.

The rearrangement uses TRBV28 and TRBJ2-6; D possibly corresponds to TRBD2 (5 bases). CDR1 and CDR2 from the germline V gene are MDHEN and SYDVKM. The CDR3 is 16 residues long. Trimming stripped 3 bases from V and 2 bases from J, with 11 bases between. CDR3: CASSLPRTPGANVLTF. In DNA, the CDR3 is TGTGCCAGCAGTTTGCCCCGGACTCCTGGGGCCAACGTCCTGACTTTC.

The chain employs TRBV7-9 and TRBJ1-5; the match to TRBD1 covers 12 bases. Looked up from germline, CDR1 is SEHNR and CDR2 is FQNEAQ (reference sequence). The CDR3 is 16 amino acids. J lost 3 bases, V lost 5 bases, and 5 bases had no gene match. The CDR3 region has the DNA TGTGCCAGCAGCGCCGGGACAGGGGGCTTCAATCAGCCCCAGCATTTT. Translating gives CASSAGTGGFNQPQHF.

This sequence joins TRBV7-2 and TRBJ2-7, with D possibly being TRBD2 (5 bases). V lost 3 bases and J 7 bases, leaving 25 bases between the germline ends. The CDR3 sequence is 17 residues long. The V gene's germline CDR1 is SGHTA and CDR2 FQGNSA. DNA of the CDR3: TGTGCCAGCAGCTTTCCCCTCCAGCGGCAAACAAAGGCAGAGCAGTACTTC. Translated: CASSFPLQRQTKAEQYF. The full variable domain, with the rest looked up from reference TRBV7-2 and TRBJ2-7, is GAGVSQSPSNKVTEKGKDVELRCDPISGHTALYWYRQSLGQGLEFLIYFQGNSAPDKSGLPSDRFSAERTGGSVSTLTIQRTQQEDSAVYLCASSFPLQRQTKAEQYFGPGTRLTVT.

The chain employs TRBV7-8 and TRBJ2-2; 8 bases align to TRBD2. With 4 bases clipped from V and 1 base from J, the junction kept 8 bases outside the gene matches. The CDR3 sequence is 17 residues long. Germline lookup yields CDR1 SGHVS and CDR2 FQNEAQ. CDR3 nucleotides: TGTGCCAGCAGCTACCAGCTAGCGGGCTTGAACACCGGGGAGCTGTTTTTT. Its translation: CASSYQLAGLNTGELFF.

This clone has just a few counts. The chain uses TRBV14 and TRBJ2-7, with TRBD2 matching 8 bases. The J segment lost 5 bases and the V segment lost 4 bases, leaving 7 bases of the junction unmatched. CDR3 length equals 14 residues. Germline V gene data show CDR1 as SGHDN and CDR2 as FVKESK. CDR3 amino acids: CASSRGTRVHEQYF. The CDR3, as DNA: TGTGCCAGCAGCCGCGGGACTAGGGTACACGAGCAGTACTTC.

The rearrangement uses TRBV30 and TRBJ1-1; no definite D call. V was pared by 0 bases and J by 0 bases, with 5 bases between. From germline, CDR1 is GTSNPN and CDR2 SVGIG (reference sequence). CDR3 length: 13 residues. Here the CDR3 reads CAWSVQLNTEAFF. CDR3 bases: TGTGCCTGGAGTGTACAGCTGAACACTGAAGCTTTCTTT.

The rearrangement links TRBV27 to TRBJ1-5; maybe TRBD1 (5 bases). This CDR3 contains 14 residues. V was clipped by 2 bases and J by 2 bases, with 7 bases between them. The germline V gene encodes CDR1 MNHEY and CDR2 SMNVEV (reference sequence). The CDR3 nucleotides read TGTGCCAGCAGTTTAATAGGGGGCAATCAGCCCCAGCATTTT. Translated, it gives CASSLIGGNQPQHF.

This clone showed up just once. In DNA form, the CDR3 reads TGTGCCAGCAGCTTAGCGCATGCGGGAGGGCCTGGCGATGAGCAGTTCTTC. The encoded protein is CASSLAHAGGPGDEQFF. The rearrangement joins TRBV7-6 to TRBJ2-1, with 9 bases identical to TRBD2. Germline CDR1 reads SGHVS; CDR2 reads FNYEAQ. The length of the CDR3 is 17 residues. V dropped 0 bases and J dropped 8; count of bases not matched to a gene: 11.

This rearrangement joins TRBV28 to TRBJ2-7, with 9 bases identical to TRBD2. The J segment lost 5 bases and the V segment lost 8 bases, leaving 16 bases of the junction unmatched. There are 16 residues in the CDR3. The germline V gene encodes CDR1 MDHEN and CDR2 SYDVKM. CDR3 sequence reads: CASPPGLALKFNEQYF. CDR3 sequence (DNA): TGTGCCAGCCCGCCGGGACTAGCATTAAAGTTCAACGAGCAGTACTTC.

This clone was detected only once. This chain uses TRBV6-4 with TRBJ2-2, with 11 positions matching TRBD2. Per germline, CDR1 MRHNA and CDR2 SNTAGT. The ends lost 0 bases at V and 2 bases at J; junction bases unmatched: 2. The length of the CDR3 is 17 residues. Written as DNA, the CDR3 is TGTGCCAGCAGTGACTCCCGACTAGCGGGAAACACCGGGGAGCTGTTTTTT. Protein sequence: CASSDSRLAGNTGELFF.

The V call is TRBV11-3, the J call TRBJ2-2; 9 nucleotides line up with TRBD2. The CDR3 runs 14 residues. Germline CDR1 is SGHNT and CDR2 is YENEEA. The ends lost 4 bases at V and 6 bases at J; junction bases unmatched: 3. CDR3 in amino acids: CASSSGLASGELFF. Here the CDR3 DNA reads TGTGCCAGCAGCTCTGGACTAGCGTCCGGGGAGCTGTTTTTT.

This clone came up once. The J gene is TRBJ2-5, the V gene TRBV4-1; TRBD2 agrees at 11 bases. Germline trimming cut 4 bases from V and 2 bases from J; bases unmatched to any gene: 9. Germline V gene data show CDR1 as MGHRA and CDR2 as YSYEKL. This CDR3 is built from 17 residues. CDR3 DNA: TGCGCCAGCAGCCCGGGAGGACTAGCGGGTTCACAAGAGACCCAGTACTTC. Amino acids: CASSPGGLAGSQETQYF.